Included here is one T cell receptor (beta chain) sequence, with context. The antigen is not known. Every donor was a Caucasian adult from Nashville, Tennessee. Libraries were prepared by immunoSEQ multiplex PCR; TCRdb keeps only in-frame clonotypes and omits some of them. The table shows about 2.4 million clones, with roughly 93% occurring only once. The data belong to a study of shared clonotypes between healthy human individuals. On the study more broadly: The study used three CD4 naive, three CD4 memory, two CD8 naive and one CD8 memory plate per donor.

Study results and caveats: Depth was large, yet rarefaction showed that sorted-subset sequencing was incomplete. For naive CD4 cells, roughly 4.6% of clonotypes were shared across several donors.

This CDR3 spans 13 amino acids. Trimming took off 1 base at V and 4 bases at J, with 8 bases between the two ends. Germline V CDR1 and CDR2: SGHDT, YYEEEE. The TCR was taken from a man between 18 and 35 years old in good health. Some clones in this sample may be carry-over from other donors' samples. The chain carries TRBV5-6 and TRBJ2-5, with no clear D. Sequencing was performed on naive CD4+ T cells from PBMCs. Subset denoted: CD45RA+ positively selected. The CDR3 DNA reads TGTGCCAGCAGCTTGCTGTCCCGAGAGACCCAGTACTTC. Amino acid sequence: CASSLLSRETQYF.